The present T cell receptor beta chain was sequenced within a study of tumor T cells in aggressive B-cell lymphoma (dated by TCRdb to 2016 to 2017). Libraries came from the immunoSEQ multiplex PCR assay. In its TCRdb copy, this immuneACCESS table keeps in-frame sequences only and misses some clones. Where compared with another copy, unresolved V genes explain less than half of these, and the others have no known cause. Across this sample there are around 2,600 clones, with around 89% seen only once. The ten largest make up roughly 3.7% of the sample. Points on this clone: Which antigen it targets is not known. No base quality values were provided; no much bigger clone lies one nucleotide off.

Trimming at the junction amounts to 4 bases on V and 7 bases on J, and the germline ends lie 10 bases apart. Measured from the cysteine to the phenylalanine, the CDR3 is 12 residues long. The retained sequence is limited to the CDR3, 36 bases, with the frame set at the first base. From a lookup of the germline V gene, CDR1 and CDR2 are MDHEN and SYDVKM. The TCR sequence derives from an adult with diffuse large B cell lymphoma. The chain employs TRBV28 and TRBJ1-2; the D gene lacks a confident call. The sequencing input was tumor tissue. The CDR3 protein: CASSSRLVGYTF. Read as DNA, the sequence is TGTGCCAGCAGTTCGCGTCTGGTTGGCTACACCTTC.